Below, 15 T cell receptor beta chains from the same sample are listed, as sequenced in a study of blood T cells in healthy people across ages. A second about 6 to 11 cycle PCR used barcoded and J-beta primers. TCRdb analysed the 5' RACE reads with MiXCR anew, one entry per CDR3 protein. The sample comprises about 1.1 million distinct CDR3 sequences, around two fifths of which are singletons, and about 12% rests with the top ten. Sequencing was performed on blood. The receptors stem from a man between 18 and 29 years old in good health.

This clonotype was observed a few times. The CDR3 DNA follows: TGCGCCAGCAGCCAAGTGACAGGGGCATACCAGCCCCAGCATTTT. Translating gives CASSQVTGAYQPQHF. V usage is TRBV4-1 and J usage is TRBJ1-5; 8 nucleotides line up with TRBD1. The CDR3 extends over 15 amino acids. The trim removed 1 base at V and 7 bases at J, leaving 6 bases unmatched. CDR1 and CDR2 (germline): MGHRA, YSYEKL.

The chain recombines TRBV7-9 with TRBJ2-1, with 7 bases identical to TRBD1. Germline values: CDR1 SEHNR, CDR2 FQNEAQ (reference sequence). The CDR3 is 13 residues long. V lost 5 bases to trimming and J lost 6 bases; unmatched junction nucleotides: 4. The CDR3 DNA is TGTGCCAGCAGCACACACAGGGGCAATGAGCAGTTCTTC. Translation: CASSTHRGNEQFF.

This clonotype was seen a few times. The V and J genes are TRBV28 and TRBJ2-5, with D tentatively TRBD1 (6 bases). CDR1 and CDR2 from the germline V gene are MDHEN and SYDVKM. V gave up 1 base and J gave up 5 bases, with 14 bases separating them. The CDR3 totals 15 residues. CDR3 DNA sequence: TGTGCCAGCAGTTTATCGGACAGAGAAACGGAGACCCAGTACTTC. Encoded protein: CASSLSDRETETQYF.

In nucleotides, the CDR3 is TGTGCCAGCAGCATTCGGACAGGGAGAGGCGGGGAGCTGTTTTTT. It encodes CASSIRTGRGGELFF. The chain carries TRBV3-1 and TRBJ2-2; 8 nucleotides agree with TRBD1. Germline loops: CDR1 LGHDT, CDR2 YNNKEL (reference sequence). This CDR3 region has 15 residues. J lost 7 bases, V lost 5 bases, and 9 bases had no gene match.

The chain employs TRBV6-4 and TRBJ2-7; perhaps TRBD1 as D (5 bases). V lost 5 bases to trimming and J lost 7 bases, with 21 bases between them. The V gene's germline CDR1 is MRHNA and CDR2 SNTAGT. This CDR3 region has 15 residues. The CDR3 here is CASSPFLGRADEQYF. The CDR3 region has the DNA TGTGCCAGCAGTCCCTTCTTGGGCAGGGCGGATGAGCAGTACTTC.

V is TRBV12-3 or TRBV12-4 and J is TRBJ1-5; D remains unclear. Trimming took 6 bases from V and 0 from J, leaving 15 bases between them. This CDR3 has 16 amino acids. Written as DNA, the CDR3 is TGTGCCAGCAGCCCCGCCGGTGGGCATAGCAATCAGCCCCAGCATTTT. Translated: CASSPAGGHSNQPQHF.

Here the CDR3 reads CASSLRWDGYTF. As DNA, the CDR3 is TGTGCCAGCAGCTTAAGATGGGACGGCTACACCTTC. The gene calls are TRBV11-2 and TRBJ1-2, with D perhaps matching TRBD1 (5 bases). The germline V gene has CDR1 SGHAT and CDR2 FQNNGV. Trimming took off 2 bases at V and 8 bases at J, with 9 bases between the two ends. This CDR3 is 12 amino acids long.

This clonotype was observed a few times. The chain combines TRBV27 with TRBJ2-2; D is possibly TRBD1 (5 bases). From germline, CDR1 is MNHEY and CDR2 SMNVEV (reference sequence). V was cut by 7 bases and J by 0 bases, with 12 bases left in between. This CDR3 region has 15 residues. The CDR3 nucleotides read TGTGCCAGCAACCGACAGCAAACGAACACCGGGGAGCTGTTTTTT. The encoded protein is CASNRQQTNTGELFF.

The sample holds one count of this clonotype. This chain joins TRBV4-1 and TRBJ1-5; unclear D gene. Germline values: CDR1 MGHRA, CDR2 YSYEKL. The CDR3 has 15 residues. With 4 bases removed from V and 2 bases from J, the gap between germline ends came to 12 bases. CDR3 protein: CASSPLGVGNQPQHF. The CDR3 coding sequence is TGCGCCAGCAGCCCACTGGGAGTGGGCAATCAGCCCCAGCATTTT.

The gene calls are TRBV5-1 and TRBJ2-1; D may match TRBD1 or TRBD2 (7 bases each). This CDR3 has 15 residues. CDR1 SGHRS and CDR2 YFSETQ come from the germline V gene. The ends were cut back, 2 bases at V and 5 bases at J, with 14 bases in the middle. In DNA, the CDR3 is TGCGCCAGCAGCTTACTAGCGAGGGGGCACAATGAGCAGTTCTTC. Amino acid sequence: CASSLLARGHNEQFF. Supplemented by reference TRBV5-1 and TRBJ2-1, the full variable domain reads KAGVTQTPRYLIKTRGQQVTLSCSPISGHRSVSWYQQTPGQGLQFLFEYFSETQRNKGNFPGRFSGRQFSNSRSEMNVSTLELGDSALYLCASSLLARGHNEQFFGPGTRLTVL.

The CDR3 reads CASSPRGQGKTEAFF. CDR3 sequence (DNA): TGTGCCAGCAGCCCCCGAGGACAGGGGAAAACTGAAGCTTTCTTT. This chain connects TRBV6-2 or TRBV6-3 to TRBJ1-1, with 9 bases fitting TRBD1. From germline, CDR1 is MNHEY and CDR2 SVGEGT. V lost 6 bases to trimming and J lost 5 bases; unmatched junction nucleotides: 10. This CDR3 comprises 15 residues.

The chain combines TRBV25-1 with TRBJ2-3, with TRBD1 matching over 10 bases. This CDR3 spans 16 amino acids. The germline gives CDR1 MGHDK, CDR2 SYGVNS. The V and J ends lost 4 bases and 6 bases, in that order; junction bases with no gene match: 10. The CDR3 bases are TGTGCCAGCAGTGGAAACCGACAGGGGGCAACGGATACGCAGTATTTT. Amino acids: CASSGNRQGATDTQYF.

This clonotype occurred many times. The chain has TRBV9 and TRBJ2-7, with 12 bases aligning to TRBD2. The CDR3 has 15 amino acids. V shed 0 bases, J shed 3 bases, and the junction held 1 base outside the gene matches. Looked up from germline, CDR1 is SGDLS and CDR2 is YYNGEE. The CDR3 loop reads CASSVGTSGDYEQYF. In nucleotides, the CDR3 is TGTGCCAGCAGCGTAGGGACTAGCGGGGACTACGAGCAGTACTTC.

This clonotype appeared a few times. The J gene is TRBJ2-2, the V gene TRBV5-6, with 8 nucleotides matching TRBD2. This CDR3 region has 18 residues. Germline trimming cut 4 bases from V and 5 bases from J; bases unmatched to any gene: 16. Germline values: CDR1 SGHDT, CDR2 YYEEEE. CDR3 nucleotide sequence: TGTGCCAGCAGCCCCTTATACGGGGGGGCGGGTGAGACCGGGGAGCTGTTTTTT. Translation: CASSPLYGGAGETGELFF.

This chain connects TRBV20-1 to TRBJ2-3; D possibly corresponds to TRBD2 (5 bases). Germline CDR1 is DFQATT and CDR2 is SNEGSKA (reference sequence). The CDR3 has 14 amino acids. With 3 bases removed from V and 5 bases from J, the gap between germline ends came to 15 bases. CDR3 protein: CSARMMAGRDTQYF. The CDR3 DNA is TGCAGTGCTAGGATGATGGCGGGTAGAGATACGCAGTATTTT.